The rows below give T cell receptor beta chains drawn from one sample of a study of blood T cell repertoires in COVID-19. The method was immunoSEQ multiplex PCR; TCRdb's version includes in-frame clones alone and lacks a portion of them. This table holds 140,000 to 150,000 clones, 75% to 85% found once. Sample: peripheral blood. These receptors all stem from a man between 65 and 85 years old who had recovered from COVID-19. Each CDR3 is given with its conserved first and last residue. The order of the fields is D gene, V gene, J gene, CDR3 length, clone size, CDR3 DNA, CDR3 protein. D genes are given only for firm matches. The listing skips clone size in some rows; elsewhere it reads once, few, many or a size class.

d_gene: .; v_gene: TRBV12-3/TRBV12-4; j_gene: TRBJ2-4; len: 13; abundance: few; CDR3nt: TGTGCCAGCAGCTACCCCAATAAAAACATTCAGTACTTC; CDR3aa: CASSYPNKNIQYF
d_gene: TRBD2; v_gene: TRBV5-1; j_gene: TRBJ2-7; len: 15; abundance: .; CDR3nt: TGCGCCAGCAGCTTGGCGGGACTAGCGGGAGATGGGCAGTACTTC; CDR3aa: CASSLAGLAGDGQYF
d_gene: .; v_gene: TRBV12-5; j_gene: TRBJ1-5; len: 13; abundance: .; CDR3nt: TGTGCTAGTGGTTCCACAGTGAATCAGCCCCAGCATTTT; CDR3aa: CASGSTVNQPQHF
d_gene: TRBD2; v_gene: TRBV5-4; j_gene: TRBJ2-1; len: 17; abundance: .; CDR3nt: TGTGCCAGCAGAACCGGACTAGCGGAAAATTCCTACAATGAGCAGTTCTTC; CDR3aa: CASRTGLAENSYNEQFF
d_gene: TRBD2; v_gene: TRBV15; j_gene: TRBJ2-1; len: 17; abundance: .; CDR3nt: TGTGCCACCAGCAGAGATCGGGCGAGCGGGAGGGATCTTGAGCAGTTCTTC; CDR3aa: CATSRDRASGRDLEQFF
d_gene: .; v_gene: TRBV6-5; j_gene: TRBJ2-7; len: 12; abundance: few; CDR3nt: TGTGCCAGCAGTATGCCGGGCTACGAGCAGTACTTC; CDR3aa: CASSMPGYEQYF
d_gene: .; v_gene: TRBV11-2; j_gene: TRBJ2-2; len: 16; abundance: .; CDR3nt: TGTGCCAGCAGCTTAGGGGTTGCGGGTGACACCGGGGAGCTGTTTTTT; CDR3aa: CASSLGVAGDTGELFF
d_gene: .; v_gene: TRBV6-5; j_gene: TRBJ1-1; len: 14; abundance: .; CDR3nt: TGTGCCAGCAGTTACTCTCCCTTGAACACTGAAGCTTTCTTT; CDR3aa: CASSYSPLNTEAFF
d_gene: TRBD2; v_gene: TRBV7-7; j_gene: TRBJ2-7; len: 13; abundance: few; CDR3nt: TGTGCCAGCAGCCCAGGACTAGTTCGGGAGCAGTACTTC; CDR3aa: CASSPGLVREQYF
d_gene: .; v_gene: TRBV28; j_gene: TRBJ2-7; len: 13; abundance: once; CDR3nt: TGTGCCAGCACCAACGATCAGGGGCTAAAGCAGTACTTC; CDR3aa: CASTNDQGLKQYF
d_gene: .; v_gene: TRBV4-1; j_gene: TRBJ2-7; len: 18; abundance: .; CDR3nt: TGCGCCAGCAGCCAAGATAGCCTCCCCCCTGCGAGGGACTACGAGCAGTACTTC; CDR3aa: CASSQDSLPPARDYEQYF
d_gene: TRBD1; v_gene: TRBV19; j_gene: TRBJ1-2; len: 12; abundance: .; CDR3nt: TGTGCCAGTACCGCAGGGGGCTATGGCTACACCTTC; CDR3aa: CASTAGGYGYTF
d_gene: .; v_gene: TRBV5-1; j_gene: TRBJ2-2; len: 15; abundance: once; CDR3nt: TGCGCCAGCAGCTTGGCCGCAGGGCGAGCCGGGGAGCTGTTTTTT; CDR3aa: CASSLAAGRAGELFF
d_gene: TRBD2; v_gene: TRBV27; j_gene: TRBJ2-2; len: 16; abundance: .; CDR3nt: TGTGCCAGCAGTTTACGCGGGAGGTTGAACACCGGGGAGCTGTTTTTT; CDR3aa: CASSLRGRLNTGELFF
d_gene: TRBD2; v_gene: TRBV18; j_gene: TRBJ2-5; len: 17; abundance: once; CDR3nt: TGTGCCAGCTCACCACGCGGCGTAGCGGGGGTTCAAGAGACCCAGTACTTC; CDR3aa: CASSPRGVAGVQETQYF
d_gene: .; v_gene: TRBV19; j_gene: TRBJ1-6; len: 16; abundance: .; CDR3nt: TGTGCCAGTAAAGGGGATGCTCGGACAAATAATTCACCCCTCCACTTT; CDR3aa: CASKGDARTNNSPLHF
d_gene: TRBD2; v_gene: TRBV2; j_gene: TRBJ2-2; len: 16; abundance: .; CDR3nt: TGTGCCAGCAGGAGGGATAGCGGGAGTATCAACGGGGAGCTGTTTTTT; CDR3aa: CASRRDSGSINGELFF
d_gene: .; v_gene: TRBV10-1; j_gene: TRBJ2-1; len: 15; abundance: .; CDR3nt: TGCGCCAGCAGTGAATCTAGCGAGGGGGGGCATGAGCAGTTCTTC; CDR3aa: CASSESSEGGHEQFF
d_gene: TRBD1; v_gene: TRBV27; j_gene: TRBJ2-1; len: 16; abundance: few; CDR3nt: TGTGCCAGCAGTTTCAGGGGGCCCCCGGTGTGGAATGAGCAGTTCTTC; CDR3aa: CASSFRGPPVWNEQFF
d_gene: .; v_gene: TRBV9; j_gene: TRBJ2-3; len: 13; abundance: .; CDR3nt: TGTGCCAGCAGCGATCTACTGCAAGATACGCAGTATTTT; CDR3aa: CASSDLLQDTQYF